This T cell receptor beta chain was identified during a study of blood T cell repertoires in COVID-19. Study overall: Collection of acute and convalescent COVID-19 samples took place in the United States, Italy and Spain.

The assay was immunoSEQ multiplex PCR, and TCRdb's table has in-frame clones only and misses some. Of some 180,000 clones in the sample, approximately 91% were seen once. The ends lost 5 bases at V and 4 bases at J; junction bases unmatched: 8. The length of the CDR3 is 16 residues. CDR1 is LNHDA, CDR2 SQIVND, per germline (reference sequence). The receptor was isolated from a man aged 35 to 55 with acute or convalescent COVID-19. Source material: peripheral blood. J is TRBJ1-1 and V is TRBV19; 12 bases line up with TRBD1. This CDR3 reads CASSGDRGHGGTEAFF. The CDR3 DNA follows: TGTGCCAGTAGTGGGGACAGGGGGCATGGGGGCACTGAAGCTTTCTTT. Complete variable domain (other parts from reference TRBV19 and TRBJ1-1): DGGITQSPKYLFRKEGQNVTLSCEQNLNHDAMYWYRQDPGQGLRLIYYSQIVNDFQKGDIAEGYSVSREKKESFPLTVTSAQKNPTAFYLCASSGDRGHGGTEAFFGQGTRLTVV.